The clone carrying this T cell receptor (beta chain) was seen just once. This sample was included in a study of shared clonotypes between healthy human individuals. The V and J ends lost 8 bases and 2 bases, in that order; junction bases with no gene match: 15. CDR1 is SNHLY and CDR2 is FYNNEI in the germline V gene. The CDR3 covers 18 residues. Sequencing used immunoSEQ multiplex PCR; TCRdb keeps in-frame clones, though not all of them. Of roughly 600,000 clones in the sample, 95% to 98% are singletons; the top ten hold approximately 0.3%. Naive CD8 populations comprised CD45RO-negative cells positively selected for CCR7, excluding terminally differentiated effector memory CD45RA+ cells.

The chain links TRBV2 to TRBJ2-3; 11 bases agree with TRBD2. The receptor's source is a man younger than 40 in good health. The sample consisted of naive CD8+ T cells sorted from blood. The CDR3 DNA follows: TGTGCCAGCCCGACTAGCGGGAAGGGGGGACTCTCCACAGATACGCAGTATTTT. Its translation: CASPTSGKGGLSTDTQYF. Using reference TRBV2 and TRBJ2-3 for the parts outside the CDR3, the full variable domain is EPEVTQTPSHQVTQMGQEVILRCVPISNHLYFYWYRQILGQKVEFLVSFYNNEISEKSEIFDDQFSVERPDGSNFTLKIRSTKLEDSAMYFCASPTSGKGGLSTDTQYFGPGTRLTVL.